This T cell receptor beta chain originates from a study of blood T cell repertoires in COVID-19. About the research overall: From T cells, B-cell-depleted T cells, or PBMCs came the material, which was cDNA or gDNA.

This clone has a handful of counts. In the original processing: Amplification from reference gene primers served as the basis for estimated nucleated cell counts. Generated by immunoSEQ multiplex PCR, the TCRdb table keeps only in-frame clones and is missing some. V, J and clone size were drawn from that table, and D and trimming were deduced from the DNA. The data show roughly 250,000 clones, roughly four fifths seen once. The source of this sequence is a woman aged 55 to 70 with active or convalescent COVID-19. The specimen sequenced was peripheral blood.

CDR3: CASSLNAASEQYF. CDR3 DNA sequence: TGTGCCAGCAGCCTAAACGCGGCAAGCGAGCAGTACTTC. The genes are TRBV7-3 and TRBJ2-7; no clear D. The V gene lost 5 bases and the J gene lost 6 bases, with 14 bases spanning the gap. Germline values: CDR1 SGHTA, CDR2 FQGTGA. There are 13 residues in the CDR3.